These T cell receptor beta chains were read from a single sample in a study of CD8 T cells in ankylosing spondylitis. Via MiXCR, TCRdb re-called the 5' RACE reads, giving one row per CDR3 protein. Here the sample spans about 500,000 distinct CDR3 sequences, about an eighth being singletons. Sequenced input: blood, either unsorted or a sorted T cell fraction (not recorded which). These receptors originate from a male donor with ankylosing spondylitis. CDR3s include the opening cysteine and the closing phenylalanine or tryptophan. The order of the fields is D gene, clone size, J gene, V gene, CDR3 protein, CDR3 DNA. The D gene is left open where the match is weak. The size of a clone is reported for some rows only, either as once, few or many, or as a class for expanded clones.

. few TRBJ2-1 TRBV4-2 CASSSRDFAYNEQFF TGTGCCAGCAGCTCCCGGGACTTTGCCTACAATGAGCAGTTCTTC
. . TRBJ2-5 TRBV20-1 CSASRPDKETQYF TGCAGTGCTAGCAGGCCCGATAAGGAGACCCAGTACTTC
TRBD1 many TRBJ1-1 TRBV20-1 CSAQDRGTEAFF TGCAGTGCCCAGGACAGGGGCACTGAAGCTTTCTTT
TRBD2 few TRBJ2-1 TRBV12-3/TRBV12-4 CASRWTSGRNEQFF TGTGCCAGCAGATGGACTAGCGGGAGAAATGAGCAGTTCTTC
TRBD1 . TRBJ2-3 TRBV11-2 CASNRKGDSRFTDTQYF TGTGCCAGCAACCGAAAGGGGGACAGCCGATTCACAGATACGCAGTATTTT
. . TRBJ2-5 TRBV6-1 CASSEAVYKRYQETQYF TGTGCCAGCAGTGAAGCCGTATACAAACGGTACCAAGAGACCCAGTACTTC
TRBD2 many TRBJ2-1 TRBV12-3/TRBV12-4 CASSYLRGLAGVDEQFF TGTGCCAGCAGTTATTTAAGGGGGCTAGCGGGGGTGGATGAGCAGTTCTTC
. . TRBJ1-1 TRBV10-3 CAITPNLNTEAFF TGTGCCATCACTCCCAACCTGAACACTGAAGCTTTCTTT
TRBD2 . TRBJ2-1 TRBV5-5 CASSLASRRGVVF TGTGCCAGCAGCTTGGCCTCGAGACGGGGGGTTGTCTTC
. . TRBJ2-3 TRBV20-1 CSARRGVGDTQYF TGCAGTGCCAGACGAGGGGTGGGAGATACGCAGTATTTT
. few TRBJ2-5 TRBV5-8 CASSGRGRETQYF TGTGCCAGCAGCGGCCGGGGGCGGGAGACCCAGTACTTC